What follows describes a single T cell receptor beta chain. The sample belongs to a study of blood T cell repertoires in COVID-19. Whole-study context: Sample material is recorded as cDNA or gDNA derived from T cells, B-cell-depleted T cells, or PBMCs.

Per germline, CDR1 SGHAT and CDR2 FQNNGV. Trimming at V came to 5 bases and at J to 6 bases, leaving 10 bases not matched to a gene. The CDR3 spans 16 residues. Study processing details: Reference gene primer amplification gave nucleated cell count estimates. Libraries were prepared by immunoSEQ multiplex PCR; TCRdb keeps only in-frame clonotypes and omits some of them. The V and J calls and clone size were taken over from that table, and D and trimming were inferred from the DNA. The sample contains under 250,000 clones, around 82% of which appear only once. The clonotype originates from a woman aged 35 to 49 who had been exposed to COVID-19. This chain joins TRBV11-2 and TRBJ2-2, with 9 bases lining up with TRBD1. Sample: PBMCs or T cells enriched from blood (not recorded which). As DNA, the CDR3 is TGTGCCAGCAGCCTCCGGACAGGGGTTGGGGCCGGGGAGCTGTTTTTT. Encoded protein: CASSLRTGVGAGELFF.